This T cell receptor (beta chain) stems from a study of T cell responses to AZD1222 COVID-19 vaccine (dated by TCRdb to about 2021). At the level of the whole study: TCR sequencing was performed for roughly 240 trial participants, of whom roughly 200 were given two doses of AZD1222 and around 26 were given two doses of MenACWY control vaccine. Trial participants were enrolled into age subgroups of 18-55, 56-69 and 70-plus years, which contained roughly 150, 30 and 60 TCR-sequenced participants, respectively.

V is clipped by 5 bases and J by 3 bases, and the sequence between their germline boundaries is 20 bases long. The germline V gene (reference sequence) supplies CDR1 MNHEY and CDR2 SMNVEV. There are 16 amino acids in the CDR3, from cysteine to valine inclusive. Just CDR3 DNA is preserved here, 48 bases in frame from base 1. The sample's time point label is to be understood as: baseline before first vaccination. In light of the paper, this sample's treatment or condition label describes: meningococcal conjugate vaccine given as trial control. Vaccinee samples came from UK trials COV001 and COV002, including a single-blind randomized controlled phase 2/3 trial of AZD1222 (ChAdOx1 nCoV-19) in healthy adults. For TCRbeta chain sequencing, PBMC samples from trial participants were taken at day 0 and at day 28 after the second dose. The CDR3 regions of human TCRbeta chains were analyzed by immunosequencing. The authors processed their data as follows. TCRs in the repertoires were matched against a reference library of SARS-CoV-2-specific TCRs that had been generated with the MIRA antigen-specificity platform. Breadth was defined as the fraction of unique TCRs that were SARS-CoV-2-associated. Depth was defined as the fraction of total T cells that were SARS-CoV-2-associated. Using the MIRA data, each spike-specific TCR was mapped to the spike region that the TCR reacts to and placed in a CD4 or CD8 class. Log10-transformed breadth and depth values were compared by one-way ANOVA with Sidak's multiple comparisons tests. TCRdb mirrors the immuneACCESS table, restricted to in-frame sequences. Some clones are absent from its copies; in checked studies, under half trace to an unresolved V gene, and the reason for the others is unknown. The V and J calls and clone size come from that table; D and trimming were worked out from the DNA. This sample holds about 130,000 clones; about 90% were observed only once. Clones ranked in the top ten supply about 4.4% of the sample.

The full study reports these points: Because no samples from the day 14 peak response were available, repertoires could be characterized only after the peak T cell response. Most participants were white British and females outnumbered males, and the authors suggested that clonal diversity may have been underestimated. The 56-69-year group was small, and its depth increase did not reach significance, likely because of low power. The vaccine-associated CD4 TCRs covered the entire spike protein, and the dominant responses fell in regions 160-218 and 743-854. Reportedly, close to half of the unique spike-specific TCRs recognized epitopes lying outside the regions that are mutated in the B.1.351 and B.1.1.7 variants. Only a handful of AZD1222 recipients were SARS-CoV-2 seropositive at baseline, limiting conclusions about previously exposed vaccinees. After two AZD1222 doses, spike-specific TCR breadth and depth were significantly higher than at day 0 and than in MenACWY recipients.

Concerning this clone: Its antigen is not yet known. Within one base of it there is no much larger clone, and no base qualities were kept.

This sample comprised peripheral blood, obtained on day 0 of MenACWY control vaccination. The receptor's source is an adult in good health. Recombination linked TRBV27 to TRBJ2-7; the D gene may be TRBD1 or TRBD2, since each aligns over 6 bases. The nucleotide sequence reads as follows: TGTGCCAGCAGTCGGAGGCGACGGGGGCGTCGCTACGAGCAGTACGTC. This translates into CASSRRRRGRRYEQYV.